This T cell receptor beta chain was profiled in a study of T cell repertoires in cytomegalovirus infection. TCRdb fed the reads into MiXCR, producing one record per CDR3 protein. This sample carries tens of thousands of distinct CDR3 sequences, roughly a fifth of them seen once, and the ten largest clones take 53%. Per germline, CDR1 SEHNR and CDR2 FQNEAQ (reference sequence). Trimming left V 4 bases short and J 0 bases short, with 18 bases between. The CDR3 consists of 18 residues. This clonotype is termed medium-sized. Its specificity is not known. The sequence was obtained from a human donor in good health (CMV status not recorded). Some clones in this sample may be carry-over from other donors' samples. This chain joins TRBV7-9 and TRBJ2-2, with a possible D match to TRBD1 (6 bases). The source was CD8+ T cells from cultured PBMCs, collected from culture after CMV antigen stimulation. CDR3 protein: CASSSQGFRRPNTGELFF. Here the CDR3 DNA reads TGTGCCAGCAGCTCCCAGGGGTTCCGGCGACCGAACACCGGGGAGCTGTTTTTT. Drawing the rest from reference TRBV7-9 and TRBJ2-2, the complete variable domain is DTGVSQNPRHKITKRGQNVTFRCDPISEHNRLYWYRQTLGQGPEFLTYFQNEAQLEKSRLLSDRFSAERPKGSFSTLEIQRTEQGDSAMYLCASSSQGFRRPNTGELFFGEGSRLTVL.